The clone carrying this TCR beta chain has just a few counts. Its target is unknown. The CDR3 spans 15 residues. Deletions cut 3 bases from V and 5 bases from J, with 16 bases between. Germline loops: CDR1 WNHNN, CDR2 SYGVQD (reference sequence). One entry per CDR3 protein results from TCRdb running MiXCR on the 5' RACE reads. The repertoire has roughly 86,000 distinct CDR3 sequences, about 15% of them found once; the top ten carry around 0.5%. The sample belongs to a study of early T cells in non-severe SARS-CoV-2 infection. At the level of the study: Sequencing was performed on bulk RNA from unsorted whole blood, leaving chains unpaired.

General observations from the study: The VDJdb matching leaned toward anti-spike CD8 responses and overlooked private and CD4 specificities.

The clonotype comes from an adult who was a healthcare worker with PCR-confirmed SARS-CoV-2 infection or an uninfected control (not recorded which). The source material was whole blood. This chain connects TRBV10-1 to TRBJ1-1, with TRBD1 as a possible D gene (5 bases). The CDR3 DNA follows: TGCGCCAGCAGTGATATAGGGGCCCCGGGGACTGAAGCTTTCTTT. It specifies CASSDIGAPGTEAFF.